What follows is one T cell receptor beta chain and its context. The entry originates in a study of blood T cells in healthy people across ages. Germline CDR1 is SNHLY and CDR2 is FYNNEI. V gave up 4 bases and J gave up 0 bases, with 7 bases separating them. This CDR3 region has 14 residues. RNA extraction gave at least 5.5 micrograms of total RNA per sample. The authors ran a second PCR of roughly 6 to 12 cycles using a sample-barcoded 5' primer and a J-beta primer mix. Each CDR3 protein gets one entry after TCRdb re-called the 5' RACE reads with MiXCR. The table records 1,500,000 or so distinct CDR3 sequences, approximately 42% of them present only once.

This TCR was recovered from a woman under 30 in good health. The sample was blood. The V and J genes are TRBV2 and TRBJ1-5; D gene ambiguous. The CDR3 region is CASSAQFSNQPQHF. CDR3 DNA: TGTGCCAGCAGTGCCCAGTTTAGCAATCAGCCCCAGCATTTT.